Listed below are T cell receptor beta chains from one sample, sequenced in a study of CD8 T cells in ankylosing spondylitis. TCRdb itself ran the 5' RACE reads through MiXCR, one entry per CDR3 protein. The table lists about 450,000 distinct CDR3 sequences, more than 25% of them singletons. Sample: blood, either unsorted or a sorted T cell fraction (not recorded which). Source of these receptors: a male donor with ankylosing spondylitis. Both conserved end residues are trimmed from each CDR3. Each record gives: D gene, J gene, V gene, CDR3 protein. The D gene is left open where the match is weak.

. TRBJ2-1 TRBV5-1 ASSLGQHIYNEQF
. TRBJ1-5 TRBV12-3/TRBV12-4 ASSFVRQPQH
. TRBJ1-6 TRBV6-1 ASRSSTRLGSPLH
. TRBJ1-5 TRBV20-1 SASQGVRQPQH
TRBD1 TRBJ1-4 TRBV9 ASSVGGQGWGEKLF
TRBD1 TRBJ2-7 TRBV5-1 ASSSQGDTYEQY
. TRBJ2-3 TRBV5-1 ASSEPSESTDTQY
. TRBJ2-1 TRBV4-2 ASSQDQGGYNEQF
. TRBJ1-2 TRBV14 ASSQDLYGYT
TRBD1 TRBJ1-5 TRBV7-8 ASSLGGRGIGQPQH
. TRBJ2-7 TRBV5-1 ASSLVGVGAYEQY
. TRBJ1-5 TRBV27 ASSITENQPQH
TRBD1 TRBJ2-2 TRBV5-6 ASSQTGGAGTGELF
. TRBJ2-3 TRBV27 ASSPWEKWDTQY
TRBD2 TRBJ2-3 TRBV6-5 ASSYFGGTSSVPDTQY
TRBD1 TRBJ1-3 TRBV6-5 ASSNLRGLAGNTIY
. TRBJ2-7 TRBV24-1 ATSDSSGFSYEQY
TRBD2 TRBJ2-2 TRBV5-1 ASRSEGGGTGELF
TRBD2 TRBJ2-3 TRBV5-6 ASSLLLAGGQTDTQY
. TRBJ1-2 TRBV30 AWRRGVFDYGYT
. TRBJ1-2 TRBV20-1 SASRDPGNYGYT
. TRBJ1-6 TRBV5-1 ASSLIPGQPLH
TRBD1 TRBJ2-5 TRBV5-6 ASSWWDRAGGTQY
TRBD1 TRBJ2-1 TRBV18 ASSISGQGHNEQF
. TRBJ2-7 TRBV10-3 AISIGGRGEQY
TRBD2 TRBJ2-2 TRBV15 ATSRVAGASGELF
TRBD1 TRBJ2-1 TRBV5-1 ASSFQGAGEQF
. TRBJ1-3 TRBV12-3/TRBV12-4 ASSFLGRGIMVGGNTIY